These 30 T cell receptor beta chains originate from one sample sequenced in a study of memory CD4+ T cells and cytomegalovirus serostatus. Measured with immunoSEQ multiplex PCR; TCRdb has only the in-frame clones, and not every one. The sample consists of about 25,000 clones, under 85% of them appearing once. Single viable CD3+CD4+CD8-CD45RO+ cells were sorted as the memory CD4+ T cells. Material for sequencing was memory CD4+ T cells from blood. These receptors all come from an adult in good health and CMV-seronegative.

The V call is TRBV29-1, the J call TRBJ2-2; 8 bases are shared with TRBD2. With V trimmed by 2 bases and J by 3 bases, 5 bases remained unmatched. Germline lookup yields CDR1 SQVTM and CDR2 ANQGSEA. The CDR3 is 15 residues long. CDR3 protein: CSVESGGAYTGELFF. CDR3 in DNA: TGCAGCGTTGAATCCGGGGGGGCTTACACCGGGGAGCTGTTTTTT.

This clone was detected once. This chain uses TRBV27 with TRBJ1-2; tentative D call: TRBD1 (5 bases). Germline-derived CDR1 and CDR2 are MNHEY and SMNVEV (reference sequence). V lost 0 bases and J lost 8, with 7 bases in between. The CDR3 consists of 12 residues. Written as DNA, the CDR3 is TGTGCCAGCAGTTTATCAGGGGAAGGCTACACCTTC. Its protein is CASSLSGEGYTF.

The CDR3 DNA sequence: TGCGCCAGCAGCGGGGAGCGGGGAGTAATCTACAATGAGCAGTTCTTC. It is translated as CASSGERGVIYNEQFF. The gene calls are TRBV5-1 and TRBJ2-1, with 7 positions matching TRBD2. The CDR3 has 16 residues. The germline gives CDR1 SGHRS, CDR2 YFSETQ. V lost 4 bases to trimming and J lost 3 bases; unmatched junction nucleotides: 10.

Only a few counts were recorded for this clone. The V call is TRBV19, the J call TRBJ1-1; the D is unclear. CDR3 length equals 14 residues. Germline values: CDR1 LNHDA, CDR2 SQIVND (reference sequence). V dropped 3 bases and J dropped 2 bases, with 10 bases sitting between them. The CDR3 sequence: CASSIGGTNTEAFF. The CDR3 nucleotides are TGTGCCAGTAGTATCGGTGGAACTAACACTGAAGCTTTCTTT.

The CDR3 nucleotides are TGTGCCAGCTCACCCCGGGACAGCCCCCAAGAGACCCAGTACTTC. Amino acid sequence: CASSPRDSPQETQYF. This chain connects TRBV18 to TRBJ2-5, with 7 bases fitting TRBD1. The CDR3 runs to 15 residues. After removal of 3 bases from V and 1 base from J, the junction contained 5 bases not matched to a gene. Germline CDR1 reads KGHSH; CDR2 reads LQKENI.

The V and J genes are TRBV15 and TRBJ1-2; D not certain. The V and J ends lost 1 base and 10 bases respectively, with 16 bases between them. Germline assignment: CDR1 LNHNV and CDR2 YYDKDF (reference sequence). The CDR3 runs to 14 residues. The CDR3 loop reads CATSRASQGRIYTF. The CDR3 coding sequence is TGTGCCACCAGCAGAGCCTCTCAAGGGAGGATCTACACCTTC.

The J gene is TRBJ1-1, the V gene TRBV4-1, with 8 bases fitting TRBD1. Germline V gene lookup returns CDR1 MGHRA and CDR2 YSYEKL. This CDR3 spans 14 amino acids. J gave up 5 bases and V 1 base, and 3 bases lay outside the gene matches. The CDR3 spells CASSQVTGVTEAFF. The CDR3 nucleotides are TGCGCCAGCAGCCAAGTGACAGGGGTTACTGAAGCTTTCTTT.

This sequence joins TRBV23-1 and TRBJ1-1; D ambiguous. TRBV23-1 is known as an ORF, though its function is uncertain. The V and J ends lost 0 bases and 5 bases respectively, with 13 bases between them. The CDR3 is 15 amino acids. This CDR3 is CASSQSDKEETEAFF. CDR3 sequence (DNA): TGCGCCAGCAGTCAATCAGACAAGGAGGAGACTGAAGCTTTCTTT.

The chain links TRBV7-2 to TRBJ2-7, with TRBD1 matching over 7 bases. J gave up 7 bases and V 4 bases, and 10 bases lay outside the gene matches. Per germline, CDR1 SGHTA and CDR2 FQGNSA. The CDR3 runs to 14 residues. The CDR3, as DNA: TGTGCCAGCAGCTCGGGACAGAGCGATGGTGAGCAGTACTTC. This gives the protein CASSSGQSDGEQYF.

The J gene is TRBJ2-5, the V gene TRBV5-1; no clear D gene. Germline loops: CDR1 SGHRS, CDR2 YFSETQ. CDR3 length equals 13 residues. V lost 2 bases and J 5 bases, leaving 10 bases between the germline ends. The CDR3 DNA follows: TGCGCCAGCAGCTTATCCCTGATGGAGACCCAGTACTTC. This gives the protein CASSLSLMETQYF.

In this sample, this clone turned up a few times. The genes are TRBV12-5 and TRBJ1-1; 10 nucleotides align to TRBD1. Trimming at V came to 9 bases and at J to 3 bases, leaving 4 bases not matched to a gene. CDR1 and CDR2 from the germline V gene are LGHNT and FRNRAP. The CDR3 extends over 13 amino acids. The CDR3 loop is CASRTGGDTEAFF. CDR3 in DNA: TGTGCTAGCCGGACAGGGGGGGACACTGAAGCTTTCTTT.

This clone showed up just a few times. The V call is TRBV7-8, the J call TRBJ2-7; 9 nucleotides line up with TRBD2. The CDR3 runs to 14 residues. The V segment lost 5 bases and the J segment 1 base; nucleotides outside the gene matches: 3. Per the germline V gene, CDR1 is SGHVS and CDR2 is FQNEAQ. CDR3 DNA: TGTGCCAGCAGCCCGCGGGGGGGGTCCTACGAGCAGTACTTC. Protein product: CASSPRGGSYEQYF.

This clone was observed a handful of times. The rearrangement uses TRBV6-6 and TRBJ1-6, with TRBD1 matching 8 bases. The V segment lost 11 bases and the J segment 5 bases; nucleotides outside the gene matches: 11. This CDR3 spans 15 amino acids. Germline V gives CDR1 MNHNY, CDR2 SVGAGI (reference sequence). This CDR3 is CAGSRTGNDNSPLHF. The CDR3 nucleotides are TGTGCCGGCTCGAGGACAGGGAACGATAATTCACCCCTCCACTTT.

This chain links TRBV11-2 with TRBJ2-1, with TRBD2 identical over 9 bases. Germline values: CDR1 SGHAT, CDR2 FQNNGV. The CDR3 spans 16 residues. V shed 3 bases, J shed 5 bases, and the junction held 8 bases outside the gene matches. CDR3 coding DNA: TGTGCCAGCAGCTTGGCGAGACTAGCGGTGGACAATGAGCAGTTCTTC. It codes for CASSLARLAVDNEQFF.

This clone was found a few times. The chain combines TRBV7-2 with TRBJ2-7, with 7 nucleotides matching TRBD1. The V gene's germline CDR1 is SGHTA and CDR2 FQGNSA. CDR3 size: 14 residues. V lost 3 bases and J lost 0; bases outside the gene matches: 2. The CDR3 region is CASSLGQLSYEQYF. The DNA for the CDR3 is TGTGCCAGCAGCTTGGGACAGCTCTCCTACGAGCAGTACTTC.

This sequence joins TRBV4-1 and TRBJ2-5; D not certain. The V gene's germline CDR1 is MGHRA and CDR2 YSYEKL. V was cut by 0 bases and J by 1 base, with 12 bases left in between. The CDR3 runs to 16 residues. The CDR3 nucleotides are TGCGCCAGCAGCCAAGATATTACTTACTCCCAAGAGACCCAGTACTTC. Translation gives CASSQDITYSQETQYF.

This clone was observed a single time. The V and J genes are TRBV6-5 and TRBJ2-5, with D possibly being TRBD1 (6 bases). Germline V gene lookup returns CDR1 MNHEY and CDR2 SVGAGI. V was clipped by 0 bases and J by 2 bases, with 13 bases between them. CDR3 length: 16 residues. The CDR3 sequence: CASSYSFVGAQETQYF. DNA for the CDR3: TGTGCCAGCAGTTACTCGTTTGTGGGGGCACAAGAGACCCAGTACTTC.

In its sample, this clone was seen a few times. The chain is built from TRBV9 and TRBJ2-5, with D perhaps matching TRBD1 or TRBD2 (5 bases each). The CDR3 covers 16 residues. The germline V gene encodes CDR1 SGDLS and CDR2 YYNGEE. The V gene lost 0 bases and the J gene lost 0 bases, with 12 bases spanning the gap. The CDR3 DNA follows: TGTGCCAGCAGCGTAGTGGACGGGGCTTACCAAGAGACCCAGTACTTC. As protein: CASSVVDGAYQETQYF.

This clone was seen only a few times. The rearrangement links TRBV27 to TRBJ1-2; no definite D call. This CDR3 is built from 13 residues. Germline V gene sequence: CDR1 MNHEY, CDR2 SMNVEV (reference sequence). V lost 5 bases, J lost 8 bases, and 15 bases lay in between. Here the CDR3 reads CASSGGLKSGYTF. The CDR3, as DNA: TGTGCCAGCAGTGGTGGGCTCAAGTCAGGCTACACCTTC.

The rearrangement joins TRBV27 to TRBJ1-1; D remains ambiguous. This CDR3 contains 16 residues. Per the germline V gene, CDR1 is MNHEY and CDR2 is SMNVEV (reference sequence). V was cut by 6 bases and J by 1 base, with 18 bases left in between. The CDR3 sequence: CASRVAVGLGNTEAFF. The CDR3, as DNA: TGTGCCAGCAGAGTCGCCGTGGGGTTGGGGAACACTGAAGCTTTCTTT.

This clone has only one observation. The chain links TRBV15 to TRBJ2-1; 11 nucleotides align to TRBD2. J was trimmed by 1 base and V by 6 bases; bases with no gene match: 5. Germline values: CDR1 LNHNV, CDR2 YYDKDF (reference sequence). The CDR3 sequence is 16 residues long. The CDR3 bases are TGTGCCACCAGGGATCTAGCGGGGGGTTCCTACAATGAGCAGTTCTTC. It encodes CATRDLAGGSYNEQFF.

The chain links TRBV5-1 to TRBJ1-2; D is unresolved. Between the trimmed V and J ends, which lost 6 bases and 8 bases, there was a span of 17 bases. The CDR3 is made up of 13 amino acids. CDR1 is SGHRS and CDR2 is YFSETQ in the germline V gene. CDR3 sequence (DNA): TGCGCCAGCACCGATAACCCCCCAGCCGGCTACACCTTC. Amino acids: CASTDNPPAGYTF.

The J gene is TRBJ2-3, the V gene TRBV29-1; 7 bases are shared with TRBD2. J lost 0 bases, V lost 7 bases, and 4 bases had no gene match. Germline CDR1 and CDR2: SQVTM and ANQGSEA. The CDR3 extends over 13 amino acids. CDR3 sequence (DNA): TGCAGCGGAAGCGGGGTTAGCACAGATACGCAGTATTTT. Translation gives CSGSGVSTDTQYF.

The CDR3: CASSSDGNSPLHF. In DNA form, the CDR3 reads TGTGCCAGCAGCTCGGACGGAAATTCACCCCTCCACTTT. The rearrangement uses TRBV7-9 and TRBJ1-6; the D is unclear. CDR1 is SEHNR, CDR2 FQNEAQ, per germline (reference sequence). The CDR3 totals 13 residues. V was clipped by 4 bases and J by 7 bases, with 8 bases between them.

The V and J genes are TRBV6-1 and TRBJ2-3; 11 bases align to TRBD1. V trimming: 4 bases; J trimming: 6 bases; junction bases outside the gene matches: 12. The germline V gene encodes CDR1 MNHNS and CDR2 SASEGT. This CDR3 has 17 amino acids. The CDR3 sequence: CASSVAGTGGIVDTQYF. The CDR3 DNA reads as TGTGCCAGCAGTGTCGCCGGGACAGGGGGAATTGTGGATACGCAGTATTTT.

In this sample, this clone turned up once. The rearrangement joins TRBV12-5 to TRBJ2-5; D remains unclear. Per the germline V gene, CDR1 is LGHNT and CDR2 is FRNRAP. V was shortened by 7 bases and J by 4 bases, with 16 bases between the two germline ends. This CDR3 is built from 14 residues. CDR3 loop: CASASRAHGETQYF. In nucleotides, the CDR3 is TGTGCTAGTGCCTCCCGGGCCCACGGAGAGACCCAGTACTTC.

J is TRBJ2-3 and V is TRBV6-6; 10 bases match TRBD1. Germline CDR1 reads MNHNY; CDR2 reads SVGAGI (reference sequence). J gave up 4 bases and V 5 bases, and 9 bases lay outside the gene matches. The CDR3 runs 16 residues. CDR3 amino acids: CASSTWTGGIPDTQYF. The DNA for the CDR3 is TGTGCCAGCAGTACCTGGACAGGGGGTATTCCAGATACGCAGTATTTT.

As for this clone: The same CDR3 is also encoded by other DNA sequences in this sample. V is TRBV5-1 and J is TRBJ1-4, with D maybe TRBD1 (5 bases). This CDR3 contains 15 residues. From germline, CDR1 is SGHRS and CDR2 YFSETQ. Between the trimmed V and J ends, which lost 0 bases and 1 base, there was a span of 7 bases. The CDR3 bases are TGCGCCAGCAGCTTGGGAGGGGAAACTAATGAAAAACTGTTTTTT. Residues: CASSLGGETNEKLFF.

V gene TRBV5-1 combines with J gene TRBJ2-3, with a weak D call TRBD2 (7 bases). The CDR3 has 18 residues. From germline, CDR1 is SGHRS and CDR2 YFSETQ. With 4 bases removed from V and 2 bases from J, the gap between germline ends came to 23 bases. The CDR3 sequence: CASSPVGPWGGLTDTQYF. CDR3 sequence (DNA): TGCGCCAGCAGCCCTGTAGGCCCCTGGGGGGGGCTCACAGATACGCAGTATTTT.

The chain employs TRBV6-1 and TRBJ1-1; D ambiguous. In germline, CDR1 is MNHNS, CDR2 SASEGT. Between the trimmed V and J ends, which lost 3 bases and 8 bases, there was a span of 7 bases. The CDR3 totals 11 residues. The CDR3 bases are TGTGCCAGCAGTGATTTGACAGAAGCTTTCTTT. It specifies CASSDLTEAFF.